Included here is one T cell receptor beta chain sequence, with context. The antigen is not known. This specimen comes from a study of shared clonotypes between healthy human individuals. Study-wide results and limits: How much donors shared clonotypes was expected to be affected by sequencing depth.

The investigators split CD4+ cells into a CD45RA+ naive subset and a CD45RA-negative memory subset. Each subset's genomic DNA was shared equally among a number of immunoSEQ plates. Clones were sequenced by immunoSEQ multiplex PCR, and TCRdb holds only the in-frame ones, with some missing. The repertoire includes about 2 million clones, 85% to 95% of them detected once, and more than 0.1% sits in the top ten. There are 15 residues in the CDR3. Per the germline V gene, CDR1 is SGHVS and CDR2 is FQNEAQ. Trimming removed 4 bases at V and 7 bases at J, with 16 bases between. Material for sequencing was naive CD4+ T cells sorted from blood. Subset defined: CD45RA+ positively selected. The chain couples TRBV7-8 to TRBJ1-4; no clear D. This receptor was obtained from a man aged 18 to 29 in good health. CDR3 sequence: CASSSLSTRAEKLFF. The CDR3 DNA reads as TGTGCCAGCAGCTCCCTCTCCACCCGGGCTGAAAAACTGTTTTTT.